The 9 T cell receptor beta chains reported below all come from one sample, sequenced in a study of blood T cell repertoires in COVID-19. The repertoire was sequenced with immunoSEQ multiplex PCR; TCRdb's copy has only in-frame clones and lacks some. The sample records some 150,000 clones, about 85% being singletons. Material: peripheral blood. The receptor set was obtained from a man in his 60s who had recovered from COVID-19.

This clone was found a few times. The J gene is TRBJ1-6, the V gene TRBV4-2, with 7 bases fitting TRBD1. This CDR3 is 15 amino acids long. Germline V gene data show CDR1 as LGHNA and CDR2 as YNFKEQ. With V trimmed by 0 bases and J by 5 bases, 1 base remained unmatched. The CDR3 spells CASSQETGNNSPLHF. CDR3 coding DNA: TGTGCCAGCAGCCAAGAGACAGGGAATAATTCACCCCTCCACTTT.

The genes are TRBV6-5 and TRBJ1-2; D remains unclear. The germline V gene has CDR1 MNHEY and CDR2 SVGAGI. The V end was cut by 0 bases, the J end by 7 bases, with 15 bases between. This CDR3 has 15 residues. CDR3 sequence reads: CASSYSALDSLGYTF. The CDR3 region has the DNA TGTGCCAGCAGTTACTCGGCTTTAGACTCGCTTGGCTACACCTTC.

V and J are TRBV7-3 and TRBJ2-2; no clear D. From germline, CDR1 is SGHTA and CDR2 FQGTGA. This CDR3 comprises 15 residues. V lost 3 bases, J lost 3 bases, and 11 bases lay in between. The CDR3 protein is CASSFSRDYTGELFF. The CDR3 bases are TGTGCCAGCAGCTTTTCGAGAGACTACACCGGGGAGCTGTTTTTT.

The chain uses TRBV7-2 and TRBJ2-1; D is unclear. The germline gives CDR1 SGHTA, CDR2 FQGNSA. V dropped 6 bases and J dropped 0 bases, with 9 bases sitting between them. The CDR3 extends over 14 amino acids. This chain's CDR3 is CASSRDTSYNEQFF. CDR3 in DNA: TGTGCCAGCAGTCGAGACACCTCCTACAATGAGCAGTTCTTC.

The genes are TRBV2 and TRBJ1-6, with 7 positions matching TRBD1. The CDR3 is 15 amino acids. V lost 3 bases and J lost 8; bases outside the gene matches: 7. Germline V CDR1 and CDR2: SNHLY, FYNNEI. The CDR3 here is CASSENRDSYSPLHF. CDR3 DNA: TGTGCCAGCAGTGAGAATCGGGACAGCTATTCACCCCTCCACTTT.

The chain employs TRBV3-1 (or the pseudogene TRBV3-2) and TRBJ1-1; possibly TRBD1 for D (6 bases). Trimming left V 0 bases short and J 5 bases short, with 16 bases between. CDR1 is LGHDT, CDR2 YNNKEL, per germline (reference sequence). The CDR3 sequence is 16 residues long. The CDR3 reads CASSQDWGGQGTEAFF. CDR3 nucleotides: TGTGCCAGCAGCCAAGATTGGGGGGGGCAGGGAACTGAAGCTTTCTTT.

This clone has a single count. This CDR3 is CASSQDPGQGSYEQYF. The CDR3 region has the DNA TGCGCCAGCAGCCAAGATCCGGGACAGGGGTCCTACGAGCAGTACTTC. This chain connects TRBV4-3 to TRBJ2-7; TRBD1 aligns across 10 bases. The CDR3 sequence is 16 residues long. V trimming: 0 bases; J trimming: 1 base; junction bases outside the gene matches: 3. Germline assignment: CDR1 LGHNA and CDR2 YSLEER.

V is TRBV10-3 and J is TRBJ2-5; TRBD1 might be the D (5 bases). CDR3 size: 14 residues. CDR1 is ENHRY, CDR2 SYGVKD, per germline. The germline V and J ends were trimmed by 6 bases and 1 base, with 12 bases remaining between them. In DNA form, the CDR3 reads TGTGCCATCAGGAAGGGGCAGTCCCAAGAGACCCAGTACTTC. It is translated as CAIRKGQSQETQYF.

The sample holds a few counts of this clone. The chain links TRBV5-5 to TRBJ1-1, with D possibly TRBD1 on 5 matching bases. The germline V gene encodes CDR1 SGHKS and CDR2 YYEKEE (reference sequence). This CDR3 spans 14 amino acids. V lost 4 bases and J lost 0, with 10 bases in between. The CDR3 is CASSRQSMNTEAFF. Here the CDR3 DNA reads TGTGCCAGCAGCCGACAGTCCATGAACACTGAAGCTTTCTTT.